This TCR beta chain appears in the sequencing data of a study of a mutant IDH1 vaccine in newly diagnosed glioma. Study-level information: Beginning 4-6 weeks after radiotherapy alone, or with temozolomide cycles, vaccination took place. Treated patients, 62.5% male and around 40% female, averaged approximately 40 years of age. The week-35 safety follow-up was V12, and the week-47 study end was V13.

Libraries were prepared by immunoSEQ multiplex PCR; TCRdb keeps only in-frame clonotypes and omits some of them. The sample comprises about 94,000 clones, 89% of which are singletons, and 0.75% to 0.95% rests with the top ten. Time point reported: week 47, end of study. Vaccine doses each comprised 300 ug of mutant IDH1 20-mer peptide, with topical imiquimod. Eight vaccinations reached patients in weeks 1, 3, 5, 7, 11, 15, 19 and 23. For this clone: Its cognate antigen is unknown.

The receptor was isolated from a woman in her fifties or sixties with glioma. The specimen comprised PBMCs, sampled from a glioma patient whose treatment included an IDH1 peptide vaccine.

The CDR3 DNA reads as TGCGCCAGCAGCTCGACAGGGTTTGGGGAAAAACTGTTTTTT. It specifies CASSSTGFGEKLFF. The V call is TRBV5-1, the J call TRBJ1-4, with TRBD1 matching over 7 bases. There are 14 residues in the CDR3. The junction had 7 bases not matched to a gene; V was cut back by 3 bases and J by 8 bases. CDR1 and CDR2 from the germline V gene are SGHRS and YFSETQ.